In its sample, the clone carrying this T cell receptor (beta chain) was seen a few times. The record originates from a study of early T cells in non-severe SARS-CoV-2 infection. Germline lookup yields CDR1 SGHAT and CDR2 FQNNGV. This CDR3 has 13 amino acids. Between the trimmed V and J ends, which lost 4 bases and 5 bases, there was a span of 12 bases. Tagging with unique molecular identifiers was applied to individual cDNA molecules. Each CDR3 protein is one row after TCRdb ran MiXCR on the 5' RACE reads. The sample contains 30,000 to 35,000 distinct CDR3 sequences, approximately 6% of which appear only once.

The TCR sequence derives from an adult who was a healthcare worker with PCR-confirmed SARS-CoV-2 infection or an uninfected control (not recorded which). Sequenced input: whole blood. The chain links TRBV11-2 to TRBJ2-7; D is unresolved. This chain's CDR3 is CASSSPPGHEQYF. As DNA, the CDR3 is TGTGCCAGCAGCTCCCCCCCGGGCCACGAGCAGTACTTC.